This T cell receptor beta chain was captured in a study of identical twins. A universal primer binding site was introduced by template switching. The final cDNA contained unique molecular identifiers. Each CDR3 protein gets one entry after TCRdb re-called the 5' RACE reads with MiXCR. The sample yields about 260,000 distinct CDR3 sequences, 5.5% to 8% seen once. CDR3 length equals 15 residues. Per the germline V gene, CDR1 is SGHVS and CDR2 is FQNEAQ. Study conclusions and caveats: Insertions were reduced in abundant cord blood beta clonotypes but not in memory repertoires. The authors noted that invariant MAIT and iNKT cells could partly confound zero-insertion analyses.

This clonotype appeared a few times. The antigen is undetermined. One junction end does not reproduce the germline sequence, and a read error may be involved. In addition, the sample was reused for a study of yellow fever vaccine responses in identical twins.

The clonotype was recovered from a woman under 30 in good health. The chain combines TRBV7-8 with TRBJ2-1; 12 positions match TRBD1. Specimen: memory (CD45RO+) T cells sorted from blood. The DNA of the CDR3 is TGTGCCAGCAGCGATGGGCCGGGGGACAGGGGGCCTGGGGGCTTC. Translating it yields CASSDGPGDRGPGGF.